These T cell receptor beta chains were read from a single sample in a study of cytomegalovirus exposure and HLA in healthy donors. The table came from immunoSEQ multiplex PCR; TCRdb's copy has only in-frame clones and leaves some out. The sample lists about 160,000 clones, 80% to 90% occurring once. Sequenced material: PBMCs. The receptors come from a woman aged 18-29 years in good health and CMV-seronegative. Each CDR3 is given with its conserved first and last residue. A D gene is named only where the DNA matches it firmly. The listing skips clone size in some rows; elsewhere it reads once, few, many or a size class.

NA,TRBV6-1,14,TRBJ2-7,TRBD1,CASSAGTGSYEQYF,TGTGCCAGCAGTGCCGGGACAGGGTCGTACGAGCAGTACTTC
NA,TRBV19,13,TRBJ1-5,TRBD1,CASSTGTAQPQHF,TGTGCCAGTAGTACCGGGACAGCACAGCCCCAGCATTTT
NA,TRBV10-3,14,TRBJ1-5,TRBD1,CAISEGQGWQPQHF,TGTGCCATCAGTGAGGGACAGGGTTGGCAGCCCCAGCATTTT
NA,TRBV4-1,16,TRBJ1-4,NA,CASSQVIRVTNEKLFF,TGCGCCAGCAGCCAAGTCATCAGGGTAACTAATGAAAAACTGTTTTTT
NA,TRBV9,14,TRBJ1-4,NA,CASGWGRANEKLFF,TGTGCCAGCGGCTGGGGGCGGGCAAATGAAAAACTGTTTTTT
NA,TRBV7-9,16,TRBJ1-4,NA,CASSLVEKTTNEKLFF,TGTGCCAGCAGCTTAGTGGAGAAAACAACTAATGAAAAACTGTTTTTT
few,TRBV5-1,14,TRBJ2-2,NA,CASSPSTNTGELFF,TGCGCCAGCAGCCCGAGCACGAACACCGGGGAGCTGTTTTTT
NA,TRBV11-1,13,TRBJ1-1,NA,CASSFSGLTEAFF,TGTGCCAGCAGCTTTTCAGGGCTGACTGAAGCTTTCTTT
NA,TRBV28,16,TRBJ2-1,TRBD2,CASSFWGLAGYNEQFF,TGTGCCAGCAGTTTTTGGGGTCTAGCGGGCTACAATGAGCAGTTCTTC
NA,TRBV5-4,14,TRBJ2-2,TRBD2,CASHSGRDTGELFF,TGTGCCAGCCACAGCGGGAGGGATACCGGGGAGCTGTTTTTT
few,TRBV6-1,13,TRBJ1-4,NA,CASSGQGGEKLFF,TGTGCCAGCAGCGGGCAGGGTGGAGAAAAACTGTTTTTT
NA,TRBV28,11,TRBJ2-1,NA,CASSFSSEQFF,TGTGCCAGCAGTTTTTCGAGTGAGCAGTTCTTC
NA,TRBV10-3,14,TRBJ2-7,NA,CAIRDRKSSYEQYF,TGTGCCATCAGGGACAGAAAAAGCTCCTACGAGCAGTACTTC
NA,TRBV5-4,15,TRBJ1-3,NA,CASSTRGNSGNTIYF,TGTGCCAGCAGTACACGGGGGAACTCTGGAAACACCATATATTTT
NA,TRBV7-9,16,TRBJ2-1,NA,CASSIRTRRTEDEQFF,TGTGCCAGCAGCATAAGGACCAGACGAACGGAGGATGAGCAGTTCTTC
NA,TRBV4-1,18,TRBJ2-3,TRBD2,CASSQVPGLAGGTDTQYF,TGCGCCAGCAGCCAAGTCCCGGGACTAGCGGGAGGGACAGATACGCAGTATTTT
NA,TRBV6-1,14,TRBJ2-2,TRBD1,CASWDRGHTGELFF,TGTGCCAGTTGGGACAGGGGGCACACCGGGGAGCTGTTTTTT
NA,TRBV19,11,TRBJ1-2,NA,CASSWSYGYTF,TGTGCCAGTAGTTGGAGCTATGGCTACACCTTC
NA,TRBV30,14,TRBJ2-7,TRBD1,CAWSTGTGVYEQYF,TGTGCCTGGAGTACCGGGACAGGGGTCTACGAGCAGTACTTC
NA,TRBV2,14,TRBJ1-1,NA,CASSRDQGPTEAFF,TGTGCCAGCAGTAGAGATCAGGGGCCCACTGAAGCTTTCTTT
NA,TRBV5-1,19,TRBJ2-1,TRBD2,CASSLGVAGEVEAYNEQFF,TGCGCCAGCAGCTTGGGGGTAGCGGGAGAAGTTGAGGCCTACAATGAGCAGTTCTTC
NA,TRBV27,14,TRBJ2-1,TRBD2,CASSFDKGRGEQFF,TGTGCCAGCAGTTTTGATAAGGGGAGGGGTGAGCAGTTCTTC
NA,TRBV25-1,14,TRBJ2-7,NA,CASSGGASSYEQYF,TGTGCCAGCAGTGGAGGAGCGTCGTCCTACGAGCAGTACTTC
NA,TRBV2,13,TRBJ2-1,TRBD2,CASGLALDNEQFF,TGTGCCAGCGGACTAGCACTAGACAATGAGCAGTTCTTC
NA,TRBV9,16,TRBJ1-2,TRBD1,CASSVGVGTGGRGYTF,TGTGCCAGCAGCGTAGGAGTCGGGACAGGGGGCAGGGGCTACACCTTC
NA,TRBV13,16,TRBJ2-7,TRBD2,CASSLRGAGGPYEQYF,TGTGCCAGCAGCCTCCGGGGAGCGGGGGGGCCCTACGAGCAGTACTTC
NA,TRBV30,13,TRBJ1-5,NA,CAWSSYSNQPQHF,TGTGCCTGGAGTTCCTACAGCAATCAGCCCCAGCATTTT
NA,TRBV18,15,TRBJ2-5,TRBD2,CASSIGEGLQETQYF,TGTGCCAGCTCAATAGGGGAGGGACTCCAAGAGACCCAGTACTTC
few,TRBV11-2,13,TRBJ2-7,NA,CASSLAYSYEQYF,TGTGCCAGCAGCTTAGCCTATTCCTACGAGCAGTACTTC
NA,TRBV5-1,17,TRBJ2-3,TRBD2,CASSLNPLAGGTDTQYF,TGCGCCAGCAGCCTTAACCCTCTAGCGGGGGGCACAGATACGCAGTATTTT
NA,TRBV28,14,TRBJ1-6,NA,CASSFAVYNSPLHF,TGTGCCAGCAGTTTTGCGGTCTATAATTCACCCCTCCACTTT
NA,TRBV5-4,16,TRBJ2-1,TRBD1,CASSLGNRGAYNEQFF,TGTGCCAGCAGTCTTGGGAACAGGGGCGCCTACAATGAGCAGTTCTTC
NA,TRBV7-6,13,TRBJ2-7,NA,CASSPNPRGEPYF,TGTGCCAGCAGCCCAAACCCTCGCGGGGAGCCGTACTTC
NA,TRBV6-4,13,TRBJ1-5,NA,CASSPQENQPQHF,TGTGCCAGCAGCCCACAGGAGAATCAGCCCCAGCATTTT
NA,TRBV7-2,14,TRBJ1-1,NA,CASSSRWRVTEAFF,TGTGCCAGCAGCTCCCGTTGGAGAGTCACTGAAGCTTTCTTT
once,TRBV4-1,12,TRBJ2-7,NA,CASSQVGREQYF,TGCGCCAGCAGCCAAGTTGGGCGCGAGCAGTACTTC
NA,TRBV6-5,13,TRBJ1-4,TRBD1,CASGLTGNEKLFF,TGTGCCAGCGGTTTGACAGGGAATGAAAAACTGTTTTTT
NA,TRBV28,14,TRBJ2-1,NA,CASLRALGYNEQFF,TGTGCCAGCCTCCGAGCCCTAGGTTACAATGAGCAGTTCTTC
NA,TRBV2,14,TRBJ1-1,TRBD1,CASTYRGPTTEAFF,TGTGCCAGCACCTACAGGGGGCCTACCACTGAAGCTTTCTTT
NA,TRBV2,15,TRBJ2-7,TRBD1,CASTEEQGASYEQYF,TGTGCCAGCACCGAGGAACAGGGGGCGTCCTACGAGCAGTACTTC
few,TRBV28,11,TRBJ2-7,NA,CASSLIREQYF,TGTGCCAGCAGTTTAATCCGCGAGCAGTACTTC